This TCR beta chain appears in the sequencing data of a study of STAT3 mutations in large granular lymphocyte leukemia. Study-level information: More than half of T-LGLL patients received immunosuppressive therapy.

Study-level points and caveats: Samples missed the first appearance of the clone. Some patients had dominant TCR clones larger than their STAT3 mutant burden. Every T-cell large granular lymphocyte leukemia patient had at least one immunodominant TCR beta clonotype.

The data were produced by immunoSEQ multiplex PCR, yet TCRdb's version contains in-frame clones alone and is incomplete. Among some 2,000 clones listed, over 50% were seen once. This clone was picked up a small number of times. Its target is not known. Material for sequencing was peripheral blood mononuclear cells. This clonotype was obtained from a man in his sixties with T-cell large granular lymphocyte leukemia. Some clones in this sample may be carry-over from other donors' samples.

The CDR3 is CASSFLGRGTEAFF. The CDR3 nucleotides read TGCGCCAGCAGCTTCTTGGGGCGAGGGACTGAAGCTTTCTTT. V gene TRBV5-1 combines with J gene TRBJ1-1; D might be TRBD1 (5 bases). Germline assignment: CDR1 SGHRS and CDR2 YFSETQ. The CDR3 loop spans 14 amino acids. Trimming cost V 2 bases and J 5 bases, with 13 bases left between them.